A single sample is the source of the 24 T cell receptor beta chains below, sequenced in a study of blood T cell repertoires in COVID-19 (dated by TCRdb to about 2020). Library generation was performed with the immunoSEQ multiplex PCR assay. TCRdb mirrors the immuneACCESS table, restricted to in-frame sequences. Some clones are absent from its copies; in checked studies, under half trace to an unresolved V gene, and the reason for the others is unknown. This sample has fewer than 100,000 clones in its table, and about nine tenths of those were observed once. The ten largest clones represent more than 15% of the sample. The sample consisted of peripheral blood. Receptor source: a man at least 80 years old in a cohort sampled during active COVID-19.

This chain joins TRBV28 and TRBJ2-5; D is uncertain. The CDR3 runs to 12 residues. V was trimmed by 11 bases and J by 5 bases, leaving 15 bases between them. Looked up from germline, CDR1 is MDHEN and CDR2 is SYDVKM. The CDR3 DNA follows: TGTGCCGTTCGGTGGTCTTCTGAGACCCAGTACTTC. It specifies CAVRWSSETQYF.

V usage is TRBV19 and J usage is TRBJ1-1; TRBD1 matches 8 bases. The CDR3 extends over 16 amino acids. Germline V CDR1 and CDR2: LNHDA, SQIVND (reference sequence). Losses at the gene ends were 6 bases for V and 4 bases for J; bases not matched to a gene: 13. CDR3 nucleotide sequence: TGTGCCAGTAGGAAGGGGGCAGGGGGCGGAAGCACTGAAGCTTTCTTT. It is translated as CASRKGAGGGSTEAFF.

The chain joins TRBV5-6 to TRBJ2-3; 10 bases agree with TRBD2. The V gene end was trimmed by 3 bases and the J gene end by 5 bases; junction bases not matched to a gene: 9. CDR3 length: 16 residues. Germline lookup yields CDR1 SGHDT and CDR2 YYEEEE. In nucleotides, the CDR3 is TGTGCCAGCAGCTCAAAGCGGGGGGGCGTCCTAGATACGCAGTATTTT. This codes for CASSSKRGGVLDTQYF.

V usage is TRBV12-5 and J usage is TRBJ2-7; D is unclear. Per germline, CDR1 LGHNT and CDR2 FRNRAP. CDR3 length: 12 residues. The V end was cut by 2 bases, the J end by 2 bases, with 4 bases between. The CDR3, as DNA: TGTGCTAGTGGTTTGCGGGCCTACGAGCAGTACTTC. Translation gives CASGLRAYEQYF. Drawing the rest from reference TRBV12-5 and TRBJ2-7, the complete variable domain is DARVTQTPRHKVTEMGQEVTMRCQPILGHNTVFWYRQTMMQGLELLAYFRNRAPLDDSGMPKDRFSAEMPDATLATLKIQPSEPRDSAVYFCASGLRAYEQYFGPGTRLTVT.

The gene calls are TRBV7-2 and TRBJ2-7; 7 bases map to TRBD1. Germline V gene sequence: CDR1 SGHTA, CDR2 FQGNSA. The CDR3 contains 14 residues. V was pared by 3 bases and J by 4 bases, with 6 bases of the junction left unmatched. CDR3 bases: TGTGCCAGCAGCTTTGGGACAGTAGTTTACGAGCAGTACTTC. Residues: CASSFGTVVYEQYF. The full variable domain, with the rest looked up from reference TRBV7-2 and TRBJ2-7, is GAGVSQSPSNKVTEKGKDVELRCDPISGHTALYWYRQSLGQGLEFLIYFQGNSAPDKSGLPSDRFSAERTGGSVSTLTIQRTQQEDSAVYLCASSFGTVVYEQYFGPGTRLTVT.

The chain joins TRBV9 to TRBJ1-3, with 12 nucleotides matching TRBD1. Unmatched junction bases numbered 5, after V lost 3 bases and J lost 1 base. The CDR3 length is 17 residues. Germline values: CDR1 SGDLS, CDR2 YYNGEE. Here the CDR3 reads CASSAGTGGFSGNTIYF. The CDR3, as DNA: TGTGCCAGCAGCGCCGGGACAGGGGGCTTTTCTGGAAACACCATATATTTT. The variable domain in full, with the rest retrieved from reference TRBV9 and TRBJ1-3, is DSGVTQTPKHLITATGQRVTLRCSPRSGDLSVYWYQQSLDQGLQFLIQYYNGEERAKGNILERFSAQQFPDLHSELNLSSLELGDSALYFCASSAGTGGFSGNTIYFGEGSWLTVV.

The chain links TRBV5-4 to TRBJ1-6, with D hard to call. The CDR3 extends over 16 amino acids. Germline CDR1 reads SGHNT; CDR2 reads YYREEE (reference sequence). V lost 6 bases to trimming and J lost 7 bases, with 20 bases between them. CDR3 protein: CASTTTRGGLNSPLHF. The CDR3 DNA follows: TGTGCCAGCACCACCACCCGGGGTGGTTTGAATTCACCCCTCCACTTT.

The chain carries TRBV11-1 and TRBJ1-6; TRBD1 might be the D (5 bases). Looked up from germline, CDR1 is SGHAT and CDR2 is FQDESV (reference sequence). V dropped 0 bases and J dropped 7 bases, with 13 bases sitting between them. The CDR3 loop spans 16 amino acids. Written as DNA, the CDR3 is TGTGCCAGCAGCTTAGCGCCGGCAGGGAAGAATTCACCCCTCCACTTT. This codes for CASSLAPAGKNSPLHF.

The chain carries TRBV11-2 and TRBJ1-5, with D perhaps matching TRBD1 (5 bases). This CDR3 spans 15 amino acids. Germline V gene lookup returns CDR1 SGHAT and CDR2 FQNNGV. Trimming took 2 bases from V and 5 from J, leaving 13 bases between them. The CDR3 is CASSLLGGADQPQHF. In DNA, the CDR3 is TGTGCCAGCAGCTTATTGGGGGGAGCGGATCAGCCCCAGCATTTT. The entire variable domain, with the rest obtained from reference TRBV11-2 and TRBJ1-5, is as follows: EAGVAQSPRYKIIEKRQSVAFWCNPISGHATLYWYQQILGQGPKLLIQFQNNGVVDDSQLPKDRFSAERLKGVDSTLKIQPAKLEDSAVYLCASSLLGGADQPQHFGDGTRLSIL.

The CDR3 DNA reads TGCGCCAGCAGCCAAGATTTGGTAGCCAGTTTCTATGGCTACACCTTC. It translates to CASSQDLVASFYGYTF. The chain links TRBV4-3 to TRBJ1-2; D remains unclear. Germline CDR1 is LGHNA and CDR2 is YSLEER. V shed 0 bases and J shed 4 bases, with 15 bases lying between them. The CDR3 runs to 16 residues.

The V call is TRBV19, the J call TRBJ2-3; D is uncertain. The CDR3 consists of 9 residues. Trimming took off 9 bases at V and 5 bases at J, with 3 bases between the two ends. Germline V gene data show CDR1 as LNHDA and CDR2 as SQIVND (reference sequence). CDR3 nucleotide sequence: TGTGCCAGCGGAGATACGCAGTATTTT. This translates into CASGDTQYF.

J is TRBJ2-3 and V is TRBV7-2, with 15 bases fitting TRBD2. V lost 6 bases, J lost 2 bases, and 9 bases stayed unmatched. Germline V gene lookup returns CDR1 SGHTA and CDR2 FQGNSA. This CDR3 has 18 amino acids. CDR3 sequence: CASRASGTSGGYTDTQYF. DNA for the CDR3: TGTGCCAGCAGAGCTTCCGGGACTAGCGGGGGGTACACAGATACGCAGTATTTT.

The J gene is TRBJ2-6, the V gene TRBV9; no clear D gene. Trimming removed 4 bases from V and 1 base from J, with 3 bases in between. The germline CDR1 and CDR2 sequences are SGDLS and YYNGEE. CDR3 length: 13 amino acids. CDR3 residues: CASSQSGANVLTF. CDR3 nucleotide sequence: TGTGCCAGCAGCCAGTCTGGGGCCAACGTCCTGACTTTC.

This sequence joins TRBV27 and TRBJ2-1, with a tentative D call TRBD1 (5 bases). Trimming removed 5 bases from V and 5 bases from J, with 13 bases in between. Germline V gene data show CDR1 as MNHEY and CDR2 as SMNVEV (reference sequence). The CDR3 has 14 amino acids. The CDR3 reads CASSSRTPNNEQFF. As DNA, the CDR3 is TGTGCCAGCAGTAGCCGGACACCTAACAATGAGCAGTTCTTC.

There are a few counts of this clone. The gene calls are TRBV14 and TRBJ2-7, with D perhaps matching TRBD1 (5 bases). In germline, CDR1 is SGHDN, CDR2 FVKESK. This CDR3 is 14 amino acids long. Deletions cut 4 bases from V and 2 bases from J, with 12 bases between. CDR3 nucleotide sequence: TGTGCCAGCAGCCGGGCAGGGCAAGCCTACGAGCAGTACTTC. Translation: CASSRAGQAYEQYF.

This sequence joins TRBV6-6 and TRBJ1-4; 7 bases agree with TRBD1. The length of the CDR3 is 15 residues. J was trimmed by 0 bases and V by 6 bases; bases with no gene match: 4. Germline values: CDR1 MNHNY, CDR2 SVGAGI (reference sequence). CDR3 protein: CASSRQGATNEKLFF. Here the CDR3 DNA reads TGTGCCAGCAGCCGACAGGGCGCAACTAATGAAAAACTGTTTTTT.

As for this clone: At one boundary the junction diverges from the germline segment, which might be a read error. The chain joins TRBV4-2 to TRBJ1-2; 8 positions agree with TRBD1. Germline CDR1 reads LGHNA; CDR2 reads YNFKEQ. The CDR3 consists of 17 residues. The CDR3 spells CASSQDMDRVRNCGYTF. CDR3 DNA: TGTGCCAGCAGCCAAGATATGGACAGGGTAAGGAACTGTGGCTACACCTTC.

The gene calls are TRBV18 and TRBJ1-5, with 8 bases matching TRBD1. Germline CDR1 reads KGHSH; CDR2 reads LQKENI. The V segment lost 3 bases and the J segment 4 bases; nucleotides outside the gene matches: 2. The CDR3 extends over 14 amino acids. The CDR3 spells CASSPGTGNQPQHF. As DNA, the CDR3 is TGTGCCAGCTCACCTGGGACAGGTAATCAGCCCCAGCATTTT.

The chain joins TRBV5-1 to TRBJ2-2, with TRBD2 identical over 14 bases. There are 17 residues in the CDR3. Germline V lookup: CDR1 SGHRS, CDR2 YFSETQ. The J segment lost 4 bases and the V segment lost 3 bases, leaving 5 bases of the junction unmatched. The CDR3 protein is CASSSGLAGDLTGELFF. CDR3 in DNA: TGCGCCAGCAGCTCGGGACTAGCGGGGGACCTCACCGGGGAGCTGTTTTTT.

V and J are TRBV19 and TRBJ1-1; 9 bases are a match to TRBD1. Trimming removed 5 bases from V and 5 bases from J; junction bases left unmatched: 9. CDR3 length equals 15 residues. In germline, CDR1 is LNHDA, CDR2 SQIVND (reference sequence). DNA of the CDR3: TGTGCCAGTAGTGCAAAACAGGGGGCGCTAACTGAAGCTTTCTTT. This sequence encodes CASSAKQGALTEAFF.

CDR3 loop: CASSPKGQGTLHF. CDR3 DNA: TGTGCCAGCAGCCCAAAGGGACAGGGGACCCTCCACTTT. The rearrangement uses TRBV27 and TRBJ1-6; 10 bases fit TRBD1. The length of the CDR3 is 13 residues. The ends lost 6 bases at V and 14 bases at J; junction bases unmatched: 7. Germline V gene lookup returns CDR1 MNHEY and CDR2 SMNVEV (reference sequence).

V and J are TRBV9 and TRBJ1-1, with D uncertain. Germline V gene data show CDR1 as SGDLS and CDR2 as YYNGEE. The CDR3 has 14 residues. Between the trimmed V and J ends, which lost 0 bases and 1 base, there was a span of 7 bases. The CDR3: CASSVASGNTEAFF. CDR3 nucleotides: TGTGCCAGCAGCGTAGCTTCCGGGAACACTGAAGCTTTCTTT.

The rearrangement joins TRBV6-6 to TRBJ1-5; D gene ambiguous. The CDR3 consists of 14 residues. The ends were cut back, 7 bases at V and 4 bases at J, with 14 bases in the middle. The germline V gene encodes CDR1 MNHNY and CDR2 SVGAGI (reference sequence). The DNA for the CDR3 is TGTGCCAGCACTATTTCCTTGATAAATCAGCCCCAGCATTTT. This codes for CASTISLINQPQHF.

CDR3 sequence: CASRQGADSYNEQFF. The CDR3 DNA reads as TGTGCCAGCCGACAGGGGGCGGACTCCTACAATGAGCAGTTCTTC. The V and J genes are TRBV28 and TRBJ2-1; 10 nucleotides match TRBD1. The V and J ends lost 8 bases and 0 bases, in that order; junction bases with no gene match: 4. Germline CDR1 and CDR2: MDHEN and SYDVKM. The CDR3 runs 15 residues.